What follows is one TCR beta chain and its context. These data originate in a study of cytomegalovirus exposure and HLA in healthy donors. Study-level background: Drawn from HLA-typed donors, 80 million to 95 million unique TCRs were held in an early data release.

PCR primers comprised 60 Vbeta and 13 Jbeta primers. Assay: immunoSEQ multiplex PCR; the TCRdb copy retains only in-frame clones and omits some. The sample records about 76,000 clones, 70% to 85% being singletons. These donors counted as nominally healthy when sampled, but unrecorded immune exposures were likely. Sequenced input: PBMCs. The receptor's source is a man between 25 and 39 years old in good health and CMV-seronegative.

CDR3 in amino acids: CASSDLANQAGELFF. The CDR3 region has the DNA TGTGCCAGCAGTGATCTAGCGAATCAGGCCGGGGAGCTGTTTTTT. The chain is built from TRBV2 and TRBJ2-2; weak D call: TRBD2 (6 bases). Trimming took off 3 bases at V and 6 bases at J, with 14 bases between the two ends. CDR1 is SNHLY, CDR2 FYNNEI, per germline. This CDR3 contains 15 residues.